One and the same sample provided the 20 T cell receptor beta chains below, sequenced in a study of blood T cell repertoires in COVID-19 (dated by TCRdb to the early 2020s). The library was generated by the immunoSEQ multiplex PCR assay. The clones in this table, taken by TCRdb from immuneACCESS, are in-frame only. Not every clone is retained; where verified, under half of the shortfall comes from an unresolved V gene, and the cause of the rest is unknown. In this sample the table shows 120,000 to 150,000 clones, 80% to 90% of which occur a single time. The ten largest account for over 0.85% of the sample. Source material: peripheral blood. Receptors originate from a woman in her forties or fifties with acute or convalescent COVID-19.

This chain uses TRBV3-1 (or the pseudogene TRBV3-2) with TRBJ1-1; a possible D gene is TRBD1 (6 bases). Trimming pared 0 bases from V and 10 bases from J, leaving 21 bases between. Germline V gene data show CDR1 as LGHDT and CDR2 as YNNKEL (reference sequence). The CDR3 covers 16 residues. The CDR3 region has the DNA TGTGCCAGCAGCCAAGAAAACCTCCGACCGGGACAAACAGCTTTCTTT. Translation: CASSQENLRPGQTAFF.

The chain is built from TRBV5-4 and TRBJ2-2; D is tentatively TRBD1 or TRBD2 (9 bases each). CDR1 SGHNT and CDR2 YYREEE come from the germline V gene (reference sequence). Deletions cut 2 bases from V and 7 bases from J, with 30 bases between. The CDR3 extends over 20 amino acids. Here the CDR3 DNA reads TGTGCCAGCAGCTTAGGACAGGGGCTAGCGGGACCGAGGGATGACGGGGAGCTGTTTTTT. This encodes CASSLGQGLAGPRDDGELFF.

The table lists this clone with a count of one. V and J are TRBV7-3 and TRBJ1-3, with 11 positions matching TRBD1. V was clipped by 5 bases and J by 4 bases; unmatched bases: 4. Germline assignment: CDR1 SGHTA and CDR2 FQGTGA. The CDR3 spans 15 residues. The CDR3 sequence is CASSGTGGTGNTIYF. The CDR3 bases are TGTGCCAGCAGCGGGACAGGGGGGACGGGAAACACCATATATTTT.

J is TRBJ2-7 and V is TRBV5-1; TRBD2 might be the D (5 bases). CDR1 SGHRS and CDR2 YFSETQ come from the germline V gene. The CDR3 totals 14 residues. V was pared by 3 bases and J by 1 base, with 11 bases between. CDR3 sequence (DNA): TGCGCCAGCAGCTCCCCCGGGGTGTCCTACGAGCAGTACTTC. Translating it yields CASSSPGVSYEQYF.

The rearrangement joins TRBV19 to TRBJ1-1, with 9 nucleotides matching TRBD1. The CDR3 has 14 amino acids. The trim removed 4 bases at V and 5 bases at J, leaving 5 bases unmatched. Per the germline V gene, CDR1 is LNHDA and CDR2 is SQIVND (reference sequence). In DNA form, the CDR3 reads TGTGCCAGTAGTAGGACAGGGGATTGGACTGAAGCTTTCTTT. This translates into CASSRTGDWTEAFF.

This clone was detected only a few times. The CDR3 bases are TGTGCCAGCAGCCATTTTGGACAGGGGGCAGCCGGGGAGCTGTTTTTT. Translating it yields CASSHFGQGAAGELFF. This sequence joins TRBV3-1 (or the pseudogene TRBV3-2) and TRBJ2-2; TRBD1 aligns across 11 bases. From germline, CDR1 is LGHDT and CDR2 YNNKEL (reference sequence). The CDR3 consists of 16 residues. The V and J ends lost 3 bases and 6 bases, in that order; junction bases with no gene match: 6.

CDR3 sequence reads: CSARRSTEAFF. CDR3 nucleotides: TGCAGTGCTAGGAGGAGCACTGAAGCTTTCTTT. V gene TRBV20-1 combines with J gene TRBJ1-1, with D unclear. The V gene lost 3 bases and the J gene lost 4 bases, with 6 bases spanning the gap. Germline V lookup: CDR1 DFQATT, CDR2 SNEGSKA (reference sequence). There are 11 residues in the CDR3.

This chain uses TRBV19 with TRBJ2-2; D is possibly TRBD2 (5 bases). CDR1 is LNHDA, CDR2 SQIVND, per germline (reference sequence). The V end was cut by 3 bases, the J end by 0 bases, with 17 bases between. This CDR3 region has 18 residues. This CDR3 is CASSMRAGAFANTGELFF. The CDR3, as DNA: TGTGCCAGTAGTATGCGGGCCGGCGCGTTCGCGAACACCGGGGAGCTGTTTTTT.

The chain is built from TRBV7-9 and TRBJ1-2; 8 nucleotides agree with TRBD1. CDR1 and CDR2 from the germline V gene are SEHNR and FQNEAQ (reference sequence). Trimming cost V 1 base and J 4 bases; bases outside gene matches: 2. The CDR3 runs to 14 residues. As DNA, the CDR3 is TGTGCCAGCAGCTTAGTGGGGACAGGCTATGGCTACACCTTC. It codes for CASSLVGTGYGYTF.

The chain carries TRBV12-3 or TRBV12-4 and TRBJ1-2; the D gene is possibly TRBD1 (6 bases). V gave up 4 bases and J gave up 5 bases, with 8 bases separating them. This CDR3 contains 12 residues. The CDR3 bases are TGTGCCAGCAGTTGGACAGCTTATGGCTACACCTTC. It translates to CASSWTAYGYTF.

This clone showed up just once. This sequence joins TRBV11-1 and TRBJ1-1; TRBD1 matches at 7 bases. Trimming cost V 5 bases and J 1 base; bases outside gene matches: 7. Germline CDR1 SGHAT, CDR2 FQDESV (reference sequence). This CDR3 contains 15 residues. The CDR3 coding sequence is TGTGCCAGCAGCCAAGACAGGGTAGGGAACACTGAAGCTTTCTTT. As protein: CASSQDRVGNTEAFF.

There are a few counts of this clone. The V and J genes are TRBV9 and TRBJ1-3, with D unresolved. Germline CDR1 SGDLS, CDR2 YYNGEE. The CDR3 runs to 15 residues. V was trimmed by 4 bases and J by 3 bases, leaving 14 bases between them. The CDR3, as DNA: TGTGCCAGCAGCATCTTTCCGGGAGATGGAAACACCATATATTTT. Its protein product is CASSIFPGDGNTIYF.

The chain recombines TRBV6-5 with TRBJ2-2; D may be TRBD1 (6 bases). V lost 10 bases and J 3 bases, leaving 18 bases between the germline ends. CDR1 and CDR2 from the germline V gene are MNHEY and SVGAGI. The CDR3 spans 15 residues. The CDR3 is CATLRGGRDTGELFF. In DNA form, the CDR3 reads TGTGCCACCTTGAGAGGGGGAAGGGACACCGGGGAGCTGTTTTTT.

V is TRBV19 and J is TRBJ2-7; 11 nucleotides align to TRBD2. Germline assignment: CDR1 LNHDA and CDR2 SQIVND (reference sequence). V was pared by 7 bases and J by 6 bases, with 11 bases of the junction left unmatched. The CDR3 is made up of 15 amino acids. The DNA of the CDR3 is TGTGCCAGTACGTCATCGAGGCTAGCGGGAGGCGAGCAGTACTTC. It encodes CASTSSRLAGGEQYF.

The chain employs TRBV21-1 and TRBJ1-1; the D segment call TRBD1 is taken from the table without a DNA check. TRBV21-1 is designated a pseudogene. This CDR3 is 12 amino acids long. The CDR3 DNA reads TGTGCCAGCAGCAACCAGGGCACTGAAGCTTTCTTT. This codes for CASSNQGTEAFF.

The chain recombines TRBV6-5 with TRBJ1-1, with 7 bases identical to TRBD1. V lost 4 bases, J lost 0 bases, and 5 bases stayed unmatched. This CDR3 has 15 residues. Looked up from germline, CDR1 is MNHEY and CDR2 is SVGAGI. CDR3 bases: TGTGCCAGCAGTTCCTGGACAGGTTTGAACACTGAAGCTTTCTTT. Translation: CASSSWTGLNTEAFF.

The chain uses TRBV5-1 and TRBJ1-4; tentatively, D is TRBD1 (5 bases). The germline V gene encodes CDR1 SGHRS and CDR2 YFSETQ. CDR3 length: 16 residues. V lost 2 bases, J lost 2 bases, and 13 bases lay in between. CDR3 coding DNA: TGCGCCAGCAGCTTAGCAGGGCACCAGACTAATGAAAAACTGTTTTTT. This sequence encodes CASSLAGHQTNEKLFF.

This rearrangement joins TRBV29-1 to TRBJ2-7; 7 positions agree with TRBD1. Unmatched junction bases numbered 6, after V lost 6 bases and J lost 4 bases. In germline, CDR1 is SQVTM, CDR2 ANQGSEA. This CDR3 region has 12 residues. Here the CDR3 DNA reads TGCAGCGTACGGGACAGAGTTTACGAGCAGTACTTC. It is translated as CSVRDRVYEQYF.

Concerning this clone: It is unclear where the CDR3 begins or ends on the DNA, so no DNA is shown, and the CDR3 is as TCRdb lists it. The chain couples TRBV11-2 to TRBJ1-2; no check of the table's D call, TRBD1, against the DNA was made. Ends included, the CDR3 has 14 residues. Germline CDR1 SGHAT, CDR2 FQNNGV. CDR3 loop: CASSANPVATGSTF.

The chain is built from TRBV7-9 and TRBJ1-2; no clear D. The length of the CDR3 is 14 residues. Between the trimmed V and J ends, which lost 11 bases and 9 bases, there was a span of 25 bases. Germline CDR1 SEHNR, CDR2 FQNEAQ (reference sequence). The CDR3 nucleotides are TGTGCCGGCGACAACCTGGGAGTTCGCTCAAGCTACACCTTC. It translates to CAGDNLGVRSSYTF.